One and the same sample provided the 14 T cell receptor beta chains below, sequenced in a study of shared clonotypes between healthy human individuals. The repertoire was sequenced with immunoSEQ multiplex PCR; TCRdb's copy has only in-frame clones and lacks some. The repertoire has around 2.1 million clones, approximately 95% of them found once; the top ten carry around 0.13%. The sequenced sample was naive CD4+ T cells sorted from blood. Documented subset: CD45RA+ positively selected. These receptors all come from a man between 18 and 29 years old in good health.

The chain is built from TRBV4-1 and TRBJ2-3, with D tentatively TRBD1 (5 bases). The V end lost 4 bases, the J end lost 2 bases, and 22 bases lay between the germline ends. The CDR3 spans 18 residues. Germline lookup yields CDR1 MGHRA and CDR2 YSYEKL. The CDR3 loop reads CASSLYPDPQGATDTQYF. CDR3 bases: TGCGCCAGCAGCCTGTACCCCGACCCCCAGGGCGCCACAGATACGCAGTATTTT.

The rearrangement uses TRBV30 and TRBJ2-7; no clear D. The germline V and J ends were trimmed by 3 bases and 1 base, with 4 bases remaining between them. The germline V gene encodes CDR1 GTSNPN and CDR2 SVGIG (reference sequence). This CDR3 spans 11 amino acids. The CDR3 DNA reads as TGTGCCTGGAGGCTGTCCTACGAGCAGTACTTC. Residues: CAWRLSYEQYF.

The rearrangement links TRBV6-5 to TRBJ1-5; 7 bases are shared with TRBD1. The J segment lost 5 bases and the V segment lost 4 bases, leaving 8 bases of the junction unmatched. CDR1 is MNHEY and CDR2 is SVGAGI in the germline V gene. The CDR3 is 15 amino acids. CDR3 loop: CASSSLRQGDQPQHF. DNA for the CDR3: TGTGCCAGCAGTTCCCTTAGACAGGGAGATCAGCCCCAGCATTTT.

The table lists this clone with a count of one. The V gene is TRBV11-1, the J gene TRBJ1-1, with 7 bases that match TRBD1. V shed 5 bases, J shed 5 bases, and the junction held 8 bases outside the gene matches. The CDR3 spans 14 residues. CDR1 is SGHAT and CDR2 is FQDESV in the germline V gene (reference sequence). The CDR3 bases are TGTGCCAGCAGCCTGCGACAGGGTCGGACTGAAGCTTTCTTT. Translating it yields CASSLRQGRTEAFF. The full variable domain, in which reference TRBV11-1 and TRBJ1-1 provide the parts outside the CDR3, is EAEVAQSPRYKITEKSQAVAFWCDPISGHATLYWYRQILGQGPELLVQFQDESVVDDSQLPKDRFSAERLKGVDSTLKIQPAELGDSAMYLCASSLRQGRTEAFFGQGTRLTVV.

This chain connects TRBV6-6 to TRBJ2-7; tentative D call: TRBD1 (7 bases). The V end was cut by 7 bases, the J end by 2 bases, with 15 bases between. Germline values: CDR1 MNHNY, CDR2 SVGAGI (reference sequence). The CDR3 length is 14 residues. CDR3 protein: CASIGGGGTYEQYF. The CDR3 DNA reads TGTGCCAGCATCGGAGGAGGGGGCACCTACGAGCAGTACTTC.

The chain is built from TRBV2 and TRBJ1-2; 9 bases map to TRBD1. V lost 7 bases to trimming and J lost 8 bases; unmatched junction nucleotides: 8. CDR3 size: 13 residues. Germline CDR1 and CDR2: SNHLY and FYNNEI. CDR3 DNA sequence: TGTGCCAGCACCTATGAAGGGACAGGGGGCTACACCTTC. It encodes CASTYEGTGGYTF.

This chain connects TRBV10-3 to TRBJ2-2; 8 nucleotides agree with TRBD2. Germline-derived CDR1 and CDR2 are ENHRY and SYGVKD. V shed 10 bases and J 8 bases; nucleotides not matched to a gene: 6. This CDR3 comprises 12 residues. This CDR3 is CATWRGAGELFF. In DNA, the CDR3 is TGTGCCACGTGGCGGGGGGCTGGGGAGCTGTTTTTT.

The rearrangement joins TRBV4-1 to TRBJ2-1; TRBD1 agrees at 7 bases. The germline V gene encodes CDR1 MGHRA and CDR2 YSYEKL. J was trimmed by 10 bases and V by 1 base; bases with no gene match: 4. This CDR3 comprises 13 residues. The CDR3 region is CASSQGQGWEQFF. The CDR3 nucleotides read TGCGCCAGCAGCCAAGGACAGGGCTGGGAGCAGTTCTTC.

This chain joins TRBV2 and TRBJ1-6, with D possibly TRBD1 on 6 matching bases. The CDR3 runs to 15 residues. Germline values: CDR1 SNHLY, CDR2 FYNNEI. Trimming removed 5 bases at V and 10 bases at J, with 18 bases between. As DNA, the CDR3 is TGTGCCAGCAGTAAGTTTTCAGGGGCTGACTCACCCCTCCACTTT. As protein: CASSKFSGADSPLHF.

This rearrangement joins TRBV7-9 to TRBJ1-1; TRBD1 matches at 7 bases. V lost 5 bases, J lost 3 bases, and 12 bases stayed unmatched. In germline, CDR1 is SEHNR, CDR2 FQNEAQ (reference sequence). This CDR3 is 16 amino acids long. This CDR3 is CASSELRRQGHTEAFF. The CDR3 DNA sequence: TGTGCCAGCAGCGAACTCCGCCGACAGGGACACACTGAAGCTTTCTTT.

The chain recombines TRBV6-5 with TRBJ2-1; D remains ambiguous. The CDR3 spans 13 residues. Germline values: CDR1 MNHEY, CDR2 SVGAGI. Trimming left V 8 bases short and J 6 bases short, with 14 bases between. CDR3 protein: CASSMSSVNEQFF. DNA for the CDR3: TGTGCCAGCTCTATGTCCTCCGTCAATGAGCAGTTCTTC.

J is TRBJ2-5 and V is TRBV18, with no clear D. This CDR3 contains 14 residues. Germline CDR1 KGHSH, CDR2 LQKENI. The V end was cut by 1 base, the J end by 4 bases, with 10 bases between. The CDR3 nucleotides are TGTGCCAGCTCACCACTTCCGGGTGCAGAGACCCAGTACTTC. Translating gives CASSPLPGAETQYF.

The CDR3 DNA is TGTGCCAGCAGCTTGGGCAGCAATAACTATGGCTACACCTTC. As protein: CASSLGSNNYGYTF. V gene TRBV5-8 combines with J gene TRBJ1-2, with D hard to call. CDR3 length: 14 amino acids. V lost 0 bases to trimming and J lost 1 base, with 7 bases between them. The germline CDR1 and CDR2 sequences are SGHTS and YDEGEE.

This chain joins TRBV6-1 and TRBJ1-5, with D maybe TRBD1 (6 bases). Between the trimmed V and J ends, which lost 5 bases and 5 bases, there was a span of 10 bases. This CDR3 region has 13 residues. Germline lookup yields CDR1 MNHNS and CDR2 SASEGT. The CDR3 sequence: CASSWGGDQPQHF. In DNA, the CDR3 is TGTGCCAGCAGTTGGGGGGGCGATCAGCCCCAGCATTTT.